A selection of T cell receptor beta chains follows, all from one sample in a study of shared clonotypes between healthy human individuals. The data were produced by immunoSEQ multiplex PCR, yet TCRdb's version contains in-frame clones alone and is incomplete. The data contain about 2.4 million clones, 90% to 95% of them seen just once; the ten biggest clones take up over 0.12%. Sample: naive CD4+ T cells sorted from blood. The receptors shown here come from a man in his late teens or twenties in good health. The CDR3 runs from the conserved cysteine through the conserved F or W. D genes are given only for firm matches. Clone size appears in some rows only: once, few, many, or a class for an expanded clone.

V gene	J gene	D gene	clone size	CDR3 protein	CDR3 DNA
TRBV6-6	TRBJ2-5	TRBD1	-	CASSPRDRGRETQYF	TGTGCCAGTAGTCCCCGGGACAGGGGGCGGGAGACCCAGTACTTC
TRBV5-1	TRBJ1-1	-	-	CASSLVGPMNTEAFF	TGCGCCAGCAGCTTGGTAGGACCCATGAACACTGAAGCTTTCTTT
TRBV29-1	TRBJ1-3	-	-	CSVGESSGNTIYF	TGCAGCGTGGGAGAGTCCTCTGGAAACACCATATATTTT
TRBV5-1	TRBJ2-3	-	-	CASSSTRTDTQYF	TGCGCCAGCAGCTCGACTAGAACAGATACGCAGTATTTT
TRBV14	TRBJ1-1	-	-	CASSQIGGHGTEAFF	TGTGCCAGCAGCCAAATTGGGGGGCATGGCACTGAAGCTTTCTTT
TRBV23-1	TRBJ2-1	-	-	CASSQSPGLNEQFF	TGCGCCAGCAGTCAATCTCCGGGTCTCAATGAGCAGTTCTTC
TRBV7-3	TRBJ2-7	TRBD1	-	CASSSTGEYEQYF	TGTGCCAGCAGCTCGACAGGGGAATACGAGCAGTACTTC
TRBV5-5	TRBJ1-4	TRBD1	-	CASSRDSYLATNEKLFF	TGTGCCAGCAGCAGGGACAGCTACCTCGCAACTAATGAAAAACTGTTTTTT
TRBV19	TRBJ1-6	-	-	CASKEGDSPLHF	TGTGCCAGTAAAGAAGGGGATTCACCCCTCCACTTT
TRBV30	TRBJ2-1	-	-	CAWSVLNEQFF	TGTGCCTGGAGTGTACTAAATGAGCAGTTCTTC
TRBV5-1	TRBJ2-1	TRBD2	-	CASSRGLAGGDEQFF	TGCGCCAGCAGCCGAGGACTAGCGGGAGGGGATGAGCAGTTCTTC
TRBV6-1	TRBJ2-7	TRBD1	-	CASSGGTGLWEQYF	TGTGCCAGCAGTGGAGGGACAGGGCTGTGGGAGCAGTACTTC
TRBV4-1	TRBJ2-7	TRBD2	-	CASSQSASGNYYEQYF	TGCGCCAGCAGCCAATCCGCTAGCGGGAATTACTACGAGCAGTACTTC
TRBV6-1	TRBJ1-1	-	few	CASRRLGQGTEAFF	TGTGCCAGCAGACGCTTAGGGCAGGGCACTGAAGCTTTCTTT
TRBV5-1	TRBJ2-7	-	-	CASSLLGGPLYEQYF	TGCGCCAGCAGCTTGCTCGGGGGCCCGCTCTACGAGCAGTACTTC
TRBV2	TRBJ2-5	TRBD2	-	CASSSDSSGGYQETQYF	TGTGCCAGCAGTAGCGACTCTAGCGGAGGGTACCAAGAGACCCAGTACTTC
TRBV5-5	TRBJ1-5	-	-	CASSLWGEGPQHF	TGTGCCAGCAGCTTGTGGGGGGAAGGGCCCCAGCATTTT
TRBV28	TRBJ2-3	TRBD2	-	CASSSPSSGRTDTQYF	TGTGCCAGCAGTTCTCCGAGTAGCGGGCGCACAGATACGCAGTATTTT
TRBV5-1	TRBJ2-4	-	-	CASSLPTGGAKNIQYF	TGCGCCAGCAGCTTACCCACTGGGGGAGCCAAAAACATTCAGTACTTC
TRBV10-3	TRBJ1-1	TRBD1	-	CAISGRTGLNTEAFF	TGTGCCATCAGTGGGAGGACAGGGTTGAACACTGAAGCTTTCTTT
TRBV30	TRBJ1-5	-	few	CAWSVRGVKSNQPQHF	TGTGCCTGGAGTGTACGAGGGGTGAAGAGCAATCAGCCCCAGCATTTT
TRBV4-3	TRBJ2-5	-	once	CASSFRRGRETQYF	TGCGCCAGCAGCTTTCGCAGAGGGCGAGAGACCCAGTACTTC
TRBV7-2	TRBJ1-1	-	-	CASSRQPGVLNTEAFF	TGTGCCAGCAGTCGACAGCCCGGGGTGCTTAACACTGAAGCTTTCTTT
TRBV13	TRBJ2-2	-	-	CASSLGLGRNTGELFF	TGTGCCAGCAGCTTAGGCCTGGGGAGGAACACCGGGGAGCTGTTTTTT
TRBV6-5	TRBJ1-5	TRBD1	few	CASTLGGGQPQHF	TGTGCCAGCACTCTAGGGGGCGGTCAGCCCCAGCATTTT
TRBV6-1	TRBJ2-5	-	-	CASSPQGQETQYF	TGTGCCAGCAGTCCACAGGGCCAAGAGACCCAGTACTTC
TRBV5-1	TRBJ2-2	TRBD2	-	CASSPGGSHAGELFF	TGCGCCAGCAGCCCGGGGGGTAGCCACGCCGGGGAGCTGTTTTTT
TRBV7-2	TRBJ1-4	-	-	CASSLVLGSTNEKLFF	TGTGCCAGCAGCTTAGTGCTGGGTTCAACTAATGAAAAACTGTTTTTT